This T cell receptor (beta chain) is from a study of low-dose radiotherapy and immunotherapy resistance in tumors. Study context: Every day for four cycles from cycle 1 day 1, patients took 300 mg of oral aspirin.

Primers targeting TRAV and TRBV primed first-strand cDNA, covering alpha and beta chains. TCRs underwent 15 to 25 PCR cycles of amplification with a constant-region primer and V-primer adapter. The mRNA which had been isolated was amplified by in vitro transcription. TCRdb re-derived calls from the reads in MiXCR, one entry per CDR3 protein. The sample has over 70,000 distinct CDR3 sequences; roughly 30% are singletons. This clonotype was detected many times. Documented time point: before trial treatment. The donors' regimen was nivolumab, ipilimumab, aspirin, low-dose cyclophosphamide and low-dose radiotherapy. Germline V gene data show CDR1 as SGDLS and CDR2 as YYNGEE. V was clipped by 3 bases and J by 1 base; unmatched bases: 6. The CDR3 totals 16 residues.

The starting material was PBMCs, obtained before treatment. The chain is built from TRBV9 and TRBJ2-3, with 9 bases identical to TRBD1. The sequence derives from a female donor with ovarian cancer. CDR3 coding DNA: TGTGCCAGCAGCGCCACTGGGGACAGGGGCACAGATACGCAGTATTTT. It encodes CASSATGDRGTDTQYF.